This record looks at one T cell receptor (beta chain) sequence and its context. Trimming pared 3 bases from V and 1 base from J, leaving 13 bases between. In germline, CDR1 is MNHEY, CDR2 SMNVEV (reference sequence). The CDR3 is 17 amino acids. The data were obtained in a study of blood T cell repertoires in COVID-19. About the study: From the United States, Italy and Spain came samples of acute and convalescent COVID-19. T cells, B-cell-depleted T cells, or PBMCs supplied cDNA or gDNA.

Original processing notes: Quantification of nucleated cells was approximated via reference gene primer amplification. The assay was immunoSEQ multiplex PCR, and TCRdb's table has in-frame clones only and misses some. For V, J and clone size, that table is used; D and trimming come from the DNA. This sample has under 75,000 clones, with approximately 79% found just once. The sample comprised peripheral blood. The source of this sequence is a woman between 70 and 85 years old with acute or convalescent COVID-19. This rearrangement joins TRBV27 to TRBJ1-6; D remains ambiguous. CDR3 DNA sequence: TGTGCCAGCAGTTTTGGCTCGGGGTATTCCTATAATTCACCCCTCCACTTT. It codes for CASSFGSGYSYNSPLHF.